The 6 T cell receptor beta chains below were found in one sample sequenced in a study of blood T cells in healthy people across ages (dated by TCRdb to 2013 to 2016). Library construction relied on 5' RACE. Sequenced on an Illumina HiSeq 2500. A second PCR of roughly 7 to 12 cycles was performed with a sample-barcoded 5' primer and a J-beta primer mix. In-frame beta chains were kept once TCRdb had trimmed the public reads at Q25 with fastp and called clones with MiXCR. Each record represents a unique CDR3 protein, reported with the most common genes and DNA among its rows. This sample lists about 1 million distinct CDR3 sequences; less than 50% were detected once. The ten largest clones take up approximately 19% of the sample. Sequenced: blood. Every receptor here comes from a woman aged 60 to 75 in good health.

This clonotype was found many times. The rearrangement joins TRBV2 to TRBJ1-6, with D unresolved. Deletions cut 3 bases from V and 8 bases from J, with 5 bases between. Germline CDR1 reads SNHLY; CDR2 reads FYNNEI. This CDR3 has 12 amino acids. The CDR3 bases are TGTGCCAGCAGTGAGCAGGATTCACCCCTCCACTTT. It specifies CASSEQDSPLHF.

The J gene is TRBJ2-1, the V gene TRBV20-1, with 9 bases that match TRBD2. The CDR3 covers 16 residues. Per the germline V gene, CDR1 is DFQATT and CDR2 is SNEGSKA (reference sequence). V lost 1 base, J lost 10 bases, and 14 bases stayed unmatched. CDR3 sequence reads: CSARVMTSGRGYEQFF. The CDR3 DNA reads TGCAGTGCTAGAGTTATGACTAGCGGTAGGGGATACGAGCAGTTCTTC.

The sample holds a few counts of this clonotype. The J gene is TRBJ2-5, the V gene TRBV20-1; D uncertain. The DNA end is more similar to TRBJ2-7, so the J call may be wrong. Germline loops: CDR1 DFQATT, CDR2 SNEGSKA (reference sequence). This CDR3 has 10 residues. The CDR3 DNA reads as TGCAGTGCTAGAGTCTACGAGCAGTACTTC. Its translation: CSARVYEQYF.

V is TRBV3-1 and J is TRBJ2-1; tentative D call: TRBD2 (6 bases). The CDR3 consists of 16 residues. V shed 1 base and J shed 9 bases, with 19 bases lying between them. Germline lookup yields CDR1 LGHDT and CDR2 YNNKEL (reference sequence). The CDR3 DNA is TGTGCCAGCAGCCAAGGGGCTAGCGCCACACGGGGTGAGCAGTTCTTC. It translates to CASSQGASATRGEQFF.

This clonotype has a handful of counts. The CDR3 spells CASRGTGGLGDTQYF. The CDR3 DNA reads as TGTGCCAGCAGGGGGACAGGGGGCTTAGGAGATACGCAGTATTTT. V is TRBV28 and J is TRBJ2-3, with 12 bases aligning to TRBD1. The CDR3 covers 15 residues. V trimming: 6 bases; J trimming: 5 bases; junction bases outside the gene matches: 6. Germline-derived CDR1 and CDR2 are MDHEN and SYDVKM.

The chain links TRBV14 to TRBJ2-1; maybe TRBD2 (5 bases). The CDR3 runs to 17 residues. The germline V and J ends were trimmed by 2 bases and 7 bases, with 21 bases remaining between them. Per the germline V gene, CDR1 is SGHDN and CDR2 is FVKESK. As DNA, the CDR3 is TGTGCCAGCAGCCAAAGGCGGGCTGGGTTCCTTGGGAATGAGCAGTTCTTC. Its protein is CASSQRRAGFLGNEQFF.